Presented here are 30 T cell receptor beta chains from one specimen sequenced in a study of cytomegalovirus exposure and HLA in healthy donors. PCR involved 60 Vbeta and 13 Jbeta primers. The protocol was immunoSEQ multiplex PCR, while the TCRdb copy is restricted to in-frame clones and leaves out a portion. The sample lists about 150,000 clones, 60% to 85% occurring once. The sequencing input was PBMCs. These receptors were taken from a man between 40 and 49 years old in good health and CMV-seropositive.

This clone is a singleton in its sample. The chain carries TRBV7-2 and TRBJ2-1; 11 bases match TRBD2. Germline lookup yields CDR1 SGHTA and CDR2 FQGNSA. Trimming cost V 6 bases and J 10 bases; bases outside gene matches: 5. This CDR3 has 13 residues. DNA for the CDR3: TGTGCCAGCAGGGGTAGCGGGAGGGGGGAGCAGTTCTTC. Amino acids: CASRGSGRGEQFF.

The rearrangement joins TRBV5-6 to TRBJ2-5; possible D gene TRBD2, 5 bases. From germline, CDR1 is SGHDT and CDR2 YYEEEE. The CDR3 runs to 15 residues. V shed 4 bases and J shed 4 bases, with 17 bases lying between them. The CDR3 DNA reads TGTGCCAGCAGCCTACTAGGAGAGGGCGGAGAGACCCAGTACTTC. This sequence encodes CASSLLGEGGETQYF.

The rearrangement uses TRBV29-1 and TRBJ1-1; a weak D match, TRBD1 (6 bases). Trimming cost V 6 bases and J 2 bases, with 13 bases left between them. This CDR3 is built from 13 residues. CDR1 and CDR2 from the germline V gene are SQVTM and ANQGSEA. Here the CDR3 reads CSVLRGINTEAFF. The DNA for the CDR3 is TGCAGCGTCCTTAGGGGGATTAACACTGAAGCTTTCTTT.

This chain uses TRBV19 with TRBJ1-4; D gene uncertain. The CDR3 has 16 residues. Germline loops: CDR1 LNHDA, CDR2 SQIVND (reference sequence). V lost 2 bases and J lost 7, with 17 bases in between. The CDR3 sequence is CASSIPRSGRSEKLFF. The CDR3 DNA is TGTGCCAGTAGTATACCTCGCTCCGGTCGGAGTGAAAAACTGTTTTTT.

This chain joins TRBV20-1 and TRBJ2-1, with D unresolved. The CDR3 consists of 11 residues. The germline gives CDR1 DFQATT, CDR2 SNEGSKA (reference sequence). Trimming stripped 6 bases from V and 4 bases from J, with 7 bases between. CDR3 protein: CSAERYNEQFF. The CDR3 nucleotides read TGCAGTGCCGAGAGGTACAATGAGCAGTTCTTC.

The chain links TRBV9 to TRBJ2-1; D may be TRBD2 (6 bases). Trimming removed 5 bases from V and 8 bases from J, with 17 bases in between. Germline V gene data show CDR1 as SGDLS and CDR2 as YYNGEE. This CDR3 is built from 14 residues. The CDR3 DNA reads as TGTGCCAGCAGTAACCCGGGACTTCGCGATGAGCAGTTCTTC. This encodes CASSNPGLRDEQFF.

V and J are TRBV28 and TRBJ1-1; no definite D call. In germline, CDR1 is MDHEN, CDR2 SYDVKM. Trimming shortened V by 1 base and J by 4 bases, and 16 bases separated the two germline ends. CDR3 length: 16 residues. The CDR3 protein is CASSLSGWEGSTEAFF. In DNA, the CDR3 is TGTGCCAGCAGTTTATCTGGTTGGGAGGGATCCACTGAAGCTTTCTTT. Full variable domain (remainder filled in from reference TRBV28 and TRBJ1-1): DVKVTQSSRYLVKRTGEKVFLECVQDMDHENMFWYRQDPGLGLRLIYFSYDVKMKEKGDIPEGYSVSREKKERFSLILESASTNQTSMYLCASSLSGWEGSTEAFFGQGTRLTVV.

V is TRBV21-1 and J is TRBJ2-2; no check of the table's D call, TRBD2, against the DNA was made. TRBV21-1 is a documented pseudogene. The CDR3 is 15 residues long. DNA of the CDR3: TGTGCCAGCAGCAACCCCCGAGGGAACACCGGGGAGCTGTTTTTT. Residues: CASSNPRGNTGELFF.

V and J are TRBV5-4 and TRBJ2-7; 7 positions agree with TRBD2. The V gene end was trimmed by 1 base and the J gene end by 5 bases; junction bases not matched to a gene: 9. Germline values: CDR1 SGHNT, CDR2 YYREEE (reference sequence). The CDR3 loop spans 15 amino acids. In DNA, the CDR3 is TGTGCCAGCAGCTTGTTTGGGTTGCTAGCGGACGAGCAGTACTTC. Residues: CASSLFGLLADEQYF.

The rearrangement joins TRBV7-9 to TRBJ1-5; possible D gene TRBD1, 5 bases. This CDR3 has 17 residues. Trimming took off 3 bases at V and 3 bases at J, with 18 bases between the two ends. Germline values: CDR1 SEHNR, CDR2 FQNEAQ (reference sequence). The CDR3 DNA sequence: TGTGCCAGCAGCTTTTTTGGGAAAGGGGACTCCAATCAGCCCCAGCATTTT. Translated, it gives CASSFFGKGDSNQPQHF.

The V gene is TRBV7-2, the J gene TRBJ2-3, with TRBD2 matching 11 bases. This CDR3 contains 15 residues. In germline, CDR1 is SGHTA, CDR2 FQGNSA. V dropped 5 bases and J dropped 0; count of bases not matched to a gene: 1. This CDR3 reads CASSRLAGSTDTQYF. CDR3 nucleotides: TGTGCCAGCAGCCGACTAGCGGGAAGCACAGATACGCAGTATTTT.

A note on this clone: Distinct nucleotide sequences in the sample also encode this CDR3. The chain couples TRBV28 to TRBJ2-7; D may be TRBD2 (6 bases). V gave up 5 bases and J gave up 2 bases, with 10 bases separating them. The CDR3 is 13 amino acids. From germline, CDR1 is MDHEN and CDR2 SYDVKM. The CDR3 here is CASSLPGAYEQYF. The CDR3 nucleotides read TGTGCCAGCAGTCTTCCGGGGGCCTACGAGCAGTACTTC.

The chain recombines TRBV5-4 with TRBJ2-3, with D tentatively TRBD1 (7 bases). The CDR3 is 14 amino acids. V was trimmed by 0 bases and J by 5 bases, leaving 10 bases between them. Germline lookup yields CDR1 SGHNT and CDR2 YYREEE (reference sequence). The CDR3, as DNA: TGTGCCAGCAGCTTGGGGCAGGGGGGAGATACGCAGTATTTT. Translating gives CASSLGQGGDTQYF. Complete variable domain (other parts from reference TRBV5-4 and TRBJ2-3): ETGVTQSPTHLIKTRGQQVTLRCSSQSGHNTVSWYQQALGQGPQFIFQYYREEENGRGNFPPRFSGLQFPNYSSELNVNALELDDSALYLCASSLGQGGDTQYFGPGTRLTVL.

The chain joins TRBV10-2 to TRBJ2-3; D unresolved. Germline assignment: CDR1 WSHSY and CDR2 SAAADI. The V end was cut by 8 bases, the J end by 0 bases, with 3 bases between. The CDR3 consists of 11 residues. CDR3 coding DNA: TGCGCCAGCCGTAGCACAGATACGCAGTATTTT. This encodes CASRSTDTQYF.

The rearrangement links TRBV18 to TRBJ1-1, with 7 positions matching TRBD1. Germline V lookup: CDR1 KGHSH, CDR2 LQKENI. This CDR3 is 13 amino acids long. Unmatched junction bases numbered 4, after V lost 3 bases and J lost 6 bases. The CDR3, as DNA: TGTGCCAGCTCACCTAGACAGGGCCCTGAAGCTTTCTTT. This sequence encodes CASSPRQGPEAFF.

The chain uses TRBV5-6 and TRBJ1-2, with TRBD1 as a possible D gene (5 bases). The CDR3 is made up of 14 amino acids. In germline, CDR1 is SGHDT, CDR2 YYEEEE. Trimming pared 0 bases from V and 4 bases from J, leaving 10 bases between. The CDR3, as DNA: TGTGCCAGCAGCTTGGACAGGAGAACCTATGGCTACACCTTC. Encoded protein: CASSLDRRTYGYTF.

In its sample, this clone was seen a few times. The chain has TRBV27 and TRBJ1-1, with TRBD1 matching 7 bases. This CDR3 is 13 amino acids long. Germline values: CDR1 MNHEY, CDR2 SMNVEV (reference sequence). The J segment lost 8 bases and the V segment lost 6 bases, leaving 9 bases of the junction unmatched. Here the CDR3 reads CASSRLKQGEAFF. For the CDR3, the DNA is TGTGCCAGCAGCCGTTTAAAACAGGGGGAAGCTTTCTTT.

The V call is TRBV9, the J call TRBJ2-5; the match to TRBD2 covers 14 bases. Germline V CDR1 and CDR2: SGDLS, YYNGEE. The CDR3 has 16 amino acids. V lost 0 bases to trimming and J lost 4 bases; unmatched junction nucleotides: 2. CDR3 bases: TGTGCCAGCAGCGTAGGGGGACTAGCGGGAGCAGAGACCCAGTACTTC. It encodes CASSVGGLAGAETQYF.

The CDR3 bases are TGTGCCAGCCACTCAGGGTCCCTACGGGAAAAACTGTTTTTT. Protein product: CASHSGSLREKLFF. This chain connects TRBV28 to TRBJ1-4; D perhaps matches TRBD1 (5 bases). Trimming removed 8 bases from V and 8 bases from J, with 18 bases in between. The germline gives CDR1 MDHEN, CDR2 SYDVKM. The CDR3 covers 14 residues.

This sequence joins TRBV7-9 and TRBJ2-2; TRBD2 matches at 7 bases. The J segment lost 4 bases and the V segment lost 1 base, leaving 3 bases of the junction unmatched. This CDR3 has 15 residues. Germline V gene sequence: CDR1 SEHNR, CDR2 FQNEAQ (reference sequence). The CDR3 sequence: CASSLDGRFTGELFF. CDR3 coding DNA: TGTGCCAGCAGCTTAGACGGGAGGTTCACCGGGGAGCTGTTTTTT.

This chain links TRBV4-1 with TRBJ2-1; 7 bases are a match to TRBD2. This CDR3 spans 14 amino acids. After removal of 2 bases from V and 9 bases from J, the junction contained 7 bases not matched to a gene. The germline CDR1 and CDR2 sequences are MGHRA and YSYEKL. CDR3: CASSQLTSRPEQFF. The CDR3 DNA is TGCGCCAGCAGCCAATTGACTAGCAGGCCTGAGCAGTTCTTC.

The chain combines TRBV27 with TRBJ2-7, with a tentative D call TRBD1 (6 bases). Germline loops: CDR1 MNHEY, CDR2 SMNVEV (reference sequence). V shed 5 bases and J shed 1 base, with 9 bases lying between them. The CDR3 sequence is 13 residues long. Written as DNA, the CDR3 is TGTGCCAGCAGTCACGGACAGTCCTACGAGCAGTACTTC. Encoded protein: CASSHGQSYEQYF.

Points on this clone: A read error may account for a junction end that differs from germline. The DNA for the CDR3 is TGTGCCAGCAGCTTAGGGTGGGGCGCAGCCTTC. Its protein product is CASSLGWGAAF. This chain connects TRBV7-2 to TRBJ2-7; TRBD1 is a possible D gene (5 bases). The V gene's germline CDR1 is SGHTA and CDR2 FQGNSA. There are 11 residues in the CDR3.

Concerning this clone: Additional DNA sequences in this sample encode the identical CDR3. The V gene is TRBV19, the J gene TRBJ1-1, with D possibly matching TRBD1 (6 bases). This CDR3 is built from 13 residues. The V and J ends lost 5 bases and 3 bases respectively, with 10 bases between them. The germline CDR1 and CDR2 sequences are LNHDA and SQIVND (reference sequence). CDR3 residues: CASSLSGDTEAFF. CDR3 nucleotide sequence: TGTGCCAGTAGTCTCTCAGGGGACACTGAAGCTTTCTTT. Full variable domain (missing parts from reference TRBV19 and TRBJ1-1): DGGITQSPKYLFRKEGQNVTLSCEQNLNHDAMYWYRQDPGQGLRLIYYSQIVNDFQKGDIAEGYSVSREKKESFPLTVTSAQKNPTAFYLCASSLSGDTEAFFGQGTRLTVV.

J is TRBJ1-3 and V is TRBV5-6; a possible D gene is TRBD1 (5 bases). V was shortened by 4 bases and J by 8 bases, with 22 bases between the two germline ends. Germline V gives CDR1 SGHDT, CDR2 YYEEEE. The CDR3 has 16 amino acids. CDR3 residues: CASSPGRGRISYTIYF. In nucleotides, the CDR3 is TGTGCCAGCAGCCCTGGGAGGGGACGGATTAGTTACACCATATATTTT.

V is TRBV6-5 and J is TRBJ2-5, with D uncertain. The J call may be incorrect, as the DNA end agrees better with TRBJ2-7. The CDR3 has 13 residues. Germline V gene lookup returns CDR1 MNHEY and CDR2 SVGAGI. This CDR3 reads CASRVDPFYEQYF. The DNA of the CDR3 is TGTGCCAGCAGAGTCGATCCCTTCTACGAGCAGTACTTC.

The rearrangement joins TRBV6-1 to TRBJ1-3; 7 bases align to TRBD1. Germline CDR1 is MNHNS and CDR2 is SASEGT. V trimming: 4 bases; J trimming: 3 bases; junction bases outside the gene matches: 9. The CDR3 is made up of 16 amino acids. This CDR3 reads CASSARGQGIGNTIYF. As DNA, the CDR3 is TGTGCCAGCAGTGCAAGGGGGCAGGGTATTGGAAACACCATATATTTT.

The chain is built from TRBV19 and TRBJ2-1; the match to TRBD2 covers 7 bases. The CDR3 covers 15 residues. V gave up 3 bases and J gave up 0 bases; unmatched junction bases: 2. CDR1 and CDR2 from the germline V gene are LNHDA and SQIVND (reference sequence). The DNA of the CDR3 is TGTGCCAGTAGTATGGGGAGGGCCTCCTACAATGAGCAGTTCTTC. Translated, it gives CASSMGRASYNEQFF.

This clone was seen only a few times. This chain uses TRBV10-3 with TRBJ2-1, with TRBD2 matching over 9 bases. This CDR3 has 16 amino acids. V shed 0 bases, J shed 7 bases, and the junction held 7 bases outside the gene matches. Germline V lookup: CDR1 ENHRY, CDR2 SYGVKD. The CDR3 sequence: CAISESGLAGDNEQFF. DNA for the CDR3: TGTGCCATCAGTGAGTCTGGGTTAGCGGGAGATAATGAGCAGTTCTTC.

This clone has only a few counts. This sequence joins TRBV11-2 and TRBJ2-7; D call uncertain. Trimming shortened V by 1 base and J by 1 base, and 5 bases separated the two germline ends. Germline CDR1 and CDR2: SGHAT and FQNNGV. CDR3 length: 13 amino acids. This CDR3 is CASSLVPSYEQYF. CDR3 in DNA: TGTGCCAGCAGCTTAGTCCCTTCCTACGAGCAGTACTTC. The whole variable domain, remainder taken from reference TRBV11-2 and TRBJ2-7, is EAGVAQSPRYKIIEKRQSVAFWCNPISGHATLYWYQQILGQGPKLLIQFQNNGVVDDSQLPKDRFSAERLKGVDSTLKIQPAKLEDSAVYLCASSLVPSYEQYFGPGTRLTVT.